This T cell receptor (beta chain) was retrieved from a study of CD8 T cells in Susac syndrome. Looked up from germline, CDR1 is SGHRS and CDR2 is YFSETQ. The CDR3 has 13 amino acids. Trimming stripped 0 bases from V and 6 bases from J, with 9 bases between. An amount of RNA that ranged from 0.5 to 1 ug was reverse transcribed with random hexamers. TCRdb used MiXCR to reprocess the immunoSEQ multiplex PCR reads, holding one entry per CDR3 protein. Of 150,000 to 200,000 distinct CDR3 sequences in the sample, under 95% were seen once. Those who served as multiple sclerosis controls were treatment-naive patients with stable or active relapsing-remitting disease. The CD8+ and CD4+ T cells were isolated magnetically using a negative isolation approach, whereas the TEMRA cells were enriched by FACS.

The sequence came from a human donor with multiple sclerosis. The sample taken for sequencing was CD4+ T cells from PBMCs. This sequence joins TRBV5-1 and TRBJ1-1; D gene uncertain. CDR3 nucleotides: TGCGCCAGCAGCTTGGCCCAGAAAGCTGAAGCTTTCTTT. Amino acids: CASSLAQKAEAFF.